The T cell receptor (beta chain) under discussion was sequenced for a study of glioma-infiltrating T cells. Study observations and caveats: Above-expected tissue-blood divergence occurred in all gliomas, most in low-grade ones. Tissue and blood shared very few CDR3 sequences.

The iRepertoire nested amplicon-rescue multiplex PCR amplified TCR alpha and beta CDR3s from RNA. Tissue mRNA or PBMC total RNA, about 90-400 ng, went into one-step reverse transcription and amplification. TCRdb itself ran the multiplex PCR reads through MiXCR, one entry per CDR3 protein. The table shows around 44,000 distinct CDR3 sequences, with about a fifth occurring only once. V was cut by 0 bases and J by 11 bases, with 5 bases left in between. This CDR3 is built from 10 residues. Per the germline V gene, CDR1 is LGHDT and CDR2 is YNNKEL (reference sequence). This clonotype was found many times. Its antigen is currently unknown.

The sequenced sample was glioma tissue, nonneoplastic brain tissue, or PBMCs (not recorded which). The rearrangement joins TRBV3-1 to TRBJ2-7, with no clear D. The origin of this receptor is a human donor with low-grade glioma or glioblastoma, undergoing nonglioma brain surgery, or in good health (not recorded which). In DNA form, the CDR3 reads TGTGCCAGCAGCCAAGAAAAAAAGTACTTC. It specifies CASSQEKKYF.